This T cell receptor (beta chain) was recorded in a study of identical twins. The sample holds many counts of this clonotype. TCRdb re-analysed the 5' RACE reads in MiXCR, keeping a single row per CDR3 protein. Of around 480,000 distinct CDR3 sequences listed, 12% to 15% are singletons. Germline V gene sequence: CDR1 SGHRS, CDR2 YFSETQ. This CDR3 has 15 residues. V was trimmed by 0 bases and J by 0 bases, leaving 10 bases between them. The same sample was also used in a study of yellow fever vaccine responses in identical twins.

The clonotype was recovered from a woman between 18 and 30 years old in good health. The sample comprised CD4+ T cells sorted from blood. The gene calls are TRBV5-1 and TRBJ2-7; D might be TRBD1 or TRBD2, each matching 5 bases. The CDR3 spells CASSLGGTSSYEQYF. CDR3 DNA: TGCGCCAGCAGCTTGGGGGGGACCAGCTCCTACGAGCAGTACTTC.